This T cell receptor (beta chain) was recovered during a study of cytomegalovirus exposure and HLA in healthy donors. Study results and caveats: Generally TCR sequences proved uncommon, though certain public TCRs appeared in numerous donors. Earlier analysis looked at TCR beta V segments, and most were productive about 87% or about 30% of the time.

Turning to this clone: Its specificity is not known.

Each of the donors was a healthy bone marrow donor. Use of 60 Vbeta and 13 Jbeta primers characterized the PCR. In the original processing: In a later analysis, about 12 million of 83 million or so unique beta chains occurred in at least two donors. Profiling relied on immunoSEQ multiplex PCR, and the TCRdb table lists in-frame clones only, not all of them. V and J calls and clone size are as listed in that table; D and trimming were resolved from the DNA. The sample shows around 150,000 clones, over 70% of them seen only once. The clonotype comes from a male donor in good health and CMV-seropositive. Sequencing input: PBMCs.

The CDR3 sequence: CAWSPQGSNQPQHF. For the CDR3, the DNA is TGTGCCTGGAGTCCCCAGGGGAGCAATCAGCCCCAGCATTTT. This sequence joins TRBV30 and TRBJ1-5; possible D gene TRBD1, 6 bases. Germline V gene data show CDR1 as GTSNPN and CDR2 as SVGIG (reference sequence). Trimming shortened V by 2 bases and J by 1 base, and 9 bases separated the two germline ends. The CDR3 spans 14 residues.